Each of the 16 T cell receptor beta chains below was sequenced from the same sample in a study of cytomegalovirus exposure and HLA in healthy donors. Primers for the PCR totalled 60 Vbeta and 13 Jbeta. Clones were read by immunoSEQ multiplex PCR, and TCRdb kept only the in-frame ones, dropping some. The table shows roughly 150,000 clones, with approximately 81% occurring only once. What was sequenced was PBMCs. These receptors were obtained from a man over 45 in good health and CMV-seropositive.

The chain joins TRBV11-3 to TRBJ2-2; 13 positions match TRBD2. This CDR3 has 18 amino acids. The J segment lost 0 bases and the V segment lost 1 base, leaving 2 bases of the junction unmatched. Germline V lookup: CDR1 SGHNT, CDR2 YENEEA. The CDR3 DNA sequence: TGTGCCAGCAGCTTAGGACTAGCGGGGGGATCGAACACCGGGGAGCTGTTTTTT. Translated, it gives CASSLGLAGGSNTGELFF.

The chain joins TRBV6-1 to TRBJ2-7, with D possibly being TRBD1 (6 bases). The CDR3 is 13 residues long. The germline gives CDR1 MNHNS, CDR2 SASEGT. Trimming took off 7 bases at V and 1 base at J, with 11 bases between the two ends. The CDR3 DNA is TGTGCCAGCATTCCCCAGGGGTCCTACGAGCAGTACTTC. Protein: CASIPQGSYEQYF.

The rearrangement joins TRBV19 to TRBJ2-2; D is possibly TRBD2 (5 bases). CDR1 is LNHDA and CDR2 is SQIVND in the germline V gene (reference sequence). The CDR3 contains 16 residues. V was clipped by 1 base and J by 0 bases, with 9 bases between them. CDR3 sequence (DNA): TGTGCCAGTAGTATAGGAAGCGGAGCGAACACCGGGGAGCTGTTTTTT. Translated, it gives CASSIGSGANTGELFF.

The chain couples TRBV2 to TRBJ1-5; tentatively, D is TRBD1 (6 bases). The CDR3 runs to 12 residues. Germline CDR1 SNHLY, CDR2 FYNNEI. The germline V and J ends were trimmed by 0 bases and 11 bases, with 8 bases remaining between them. CDR3 nucleotide sequence: TGTGCCAGCAGTGAAGCCCCAGGGGCCCAGCATTTT. Translation gives CASSEAPGAQHF.

This rearrangement joins TRBV28 to TRBJ2-2, with a possible D match to TRBD2 (5 bases). This CDR3 is built from 15 residues. Trimming removed 8 bases from V and 5 bases from J, with 18 bases in between. Germline CDR1 reads MDHEN; CDR2 reads SYDVKM. In DNA, the CDR3 is TGTGCCAGCTATCGCGGGCCTTCGGGAACCGGGGAGCTGTTTTTT. It translates to CASYRGPSGTGELFF. Full variable domain (outside the CDR3, taken from reference TRBV28 and TRBJ2-2): DVKVTQSSRYLVKRTGEKVFLECVQDMDHENMFWYRQDPGLGLRLIYFSYDVKMKEKGDIPEGYSVSREKKERFSLILESASTNQTSMYLCASYRGPSGTGELFFGEGSRLTVL.

The chain has TRBV4-1 and TRBJ2-3, with 10 bases aligning to TRBD2. The germline gives CDR1 MGHRA, CDR2 YSYEKL. The V and J ends lost 5 bases and 3 bases, in that order; junction bases with no gene match: 11. CDR3 length: 17 residues. The DNA of the CDR3 is TGCGCCAGCAGCGTATTAGCAGCGGGAGGGAGGACAGATACGCAGTATTTT. Residues: CASSVLAAGGRTDTQYF.

V is TRBV7-8 and J is TRBJ1-1, with D possibly being TRBD1 (6 bases). The CDR3 extends over 17 amino acids. Germline-derived CDR1 and CDR2 are SGHVS and FQNEAQ. V lost 5 bases, J lost 4 bases, and 23 bases lay in between. The CDR3 region has the DNA TGTGCCAGCAGCCGAAATGGGGGCGCAGGGCTGGCCACTGAAGCTTTCTTT. Translated: CASSRNGGAGLATEAFF. The entire variable domain, with the rest obtained from reference TRBV7-8 and TRBJ1-1, is as follows: GAGVSQSPRYKVAKRGQDVALRCDPISGHVSLFWYQQALGQGPEFLTYFQNEAQLDKSGLPSDRFFAERPEGSVSTLKIQRTQQEDSAVYLCASSRNGGAGLATEAFFGQGTRLTVV.

The chain uses TRBV10-2 and TRBJ1-1, with a weak D call TRBD1 (5 bases). V was shortened by 6 bases and J by 3 bases, with 14 bases between the two germline ends. The CDR3 contains 14 residues. The germline V gene has CDR1 WSHSY and CDR2 SAAADI. The CDR3: CASSEKTDYTEAFF. CDR3 in DNA: TGCGCCAGCAGCGAAAAGACAGACTACACTGAAGCTTTCTTT.

The rearrangement uses TRBV28 and TRBJ2-7; TRBD2 matches 9 bases. The CDR3 is made up of 17 amino acids. CDR1 is MDHEN and CDR2 is SYDVKM in the germline V gene. V gave up 6 bases and J gave up 3 bases; unmatched junction bases: 15. CDR3 DNA: TGTGCCAGCAGGGGGGGAGGGAGCGGGAGGATGGGCTACGAGCAGTACTTC. This sequence encodes CASRGGGSGRMGYEQYF.

The rearrangement uses TRBV11-3 and TRBJ2-1; weak D call: TRBD2 (6 bases). V was cut by 1 base and J by 0 bases, with 7 bases left in between. Germline V CDR1 and CDR2: SGHNT, YENEEA. The CDR3 is 15 residues long. CDR3 protein: CASSLAGSSYNEQFF. CDR3 sequence (DNA): TGTGCCAGCAGCTTAGCCGGGAGCTCCTACAATGAGCAGTTCTTC.

This sequence joins TRBV5-1 and TRBJ2-3; a possible D gene is TRBD2 (7 bases). V gave up 0 bases and J gave up 2 bases, with 16 bases separating them. This CDR3 is built from 17 residues. Germline lookup yields CDR1 SGHRS and CDR2 YFSETQ. The CDR3 DNA is TGCGCCAGCAGCTTGGGACTCACAGGGAGGGTCACAGATACGCAGTATTTT. Translating gives CASSLGLTGRVTDTQYF.

The gene calls are TRBV18 and TRBJ1-2, with 8 nucleotides matching TRBD1. V was pared by 8 bases and J by 12 bases, with 11 bases of the junction left unmatched. This CDR3 region has 12 residues. Germline V gives CDR1 KGHSH, CDR2 LQKENI. The CDR3 DNA reads TGTGCCAGCACGGACAGGGATCCGCTCCACACCTTC. This sequence encodes CASTDRDPLHTF.

The chain joins TRBV11-1 to TRBJ2-7, with 8 bases that match TRBD1. The V and J ends lost 5 bases and 2 bases, in that order; junction bases with no gene match: 5. This CDR3 region has 14 residues. The germline V gene encodes CDR1 SGHAT and CDR2 FQDESV (reference sequence). CDR3 DNA: TGTGCCAGCAGCCCCAAGGACAGGGCCTACGAGCAGTACTTC. Its translation: CASSPKDRAYEQYF. The full variable domain, its missing parts supplied by reference TRBV11-1 and TRBJ2-7, is EAEVAQSPRYKITEKSQAVAFWCDPISGHATLYWYRQILGQGPELLVQFQDESVVDDSQLPKDRFSAERLKGVDSTLKIQPAELGDSAMYLCASSPKDRAYEQYFGPGTRLTVT.

V is TRBV5-1 and J is TRBJ1-5; no clear D gene. V lost 2 bases and J 5 bases, leaving 8 bases between the germline ends. The CDR3 extends over 13 amino acids. Germline-derived CDR1 and CDR2 are SGHRS and YFSETQ. The CDR3 bases are TGCGCCAGCAGCTTAAGCCCGGATCAGCCCCAGCATTTT. Encoded protein: CASSLSPDQPQHF. Full variable domain (missing parts from reference TRBV5-1 and TRBJ1-5): KAGVTQTPRYLIKTRGQQVTLSCSPISGHRSVSWYQQTPGQGLQFLFEYFSETQRNKGNFPGRFSGRQFSNSRSEMNVSTLELGDSALYLCASSLSPDQPQHFGDGTRLSIL.

The rearrangement links TRBV5-1 to TRBJ2-3; tentatively, D is TRBD2 (6 bases). CDR1 SGHRS and CDR2 YFSETQ come from the germline V gene. The CDR3 consists of 15 residues. Between the trimmed V and J ends, which lost 5 bases and 1 base, there was a span of 14 bases. This chain's CDR3 is CASSSAGRGTDTQYF. DNA of the CDR3: TGCGCCAGCAGTTCTGCGGGGAGAGGCACAGATACGCAGTATTTT.

The rearrangement links TRBV18 to TRBJ1-1; no reliable D call. Germline lookup yields CDR1 KGHSH and CDR2 LQKENI. The CDR3 covers 14 residues. The ends were cut back, 0 bases at V and 4 bases at J, with 9 bases in the middle. CDR3 amino acids: CASSPPAGLTEAFF. The DNA of the CDR3 is TGTGCCAGCTCACCACCGGCAGGCCTCACTGAAGCTTTCTTT.